The T cell receptor (beta chain) described here comes from a study of OX40 agonist ivuxolimab in advanced cancers. As for the study more broadly: Ivuxolimab, which targeted the costimulatory receptor OX40 (CD134), was an agonistic, fully human IgG2 monoclonal antibody. Intravenous ivuxolimab was administered to patients every 2 weeks at six dose levels: 0.01, 0.1, 0.3, 1.5, 3 and 10 mg/kg. Among the 50 to 55 dose-escalation patients, around 20 had hepatocellular carcinoma, approximately 15 melanoma, 9 renal cell carcinoma and 9 head and neck cancer. In the dose-escalation cohort, 82.7% of patients were male, and the mean age was approximately 55 years, with a range of about 23 to 90. Prior anti-PD-1, anti-PD-L1 or anti-CTLA-4 therapy was permitted, and approximately 40% of dose-escalation patients had received checkpoint inhibitors. Three dose-escalation patients achieved partial responses, one with hepatocellular carcinoma and two with cutaneous melanoma. The point of sequencing TCRbeta in the periphery was to test whether ivuxolimab changed TCR sequence diversity and drove clonal T-cell expansion. The paper describes the monotherapy dose-escalation part (N of about 55 patients) of the phase I trial of ivuxolimab.

Patients with a history of autoimmune disease or receiving systemic immunosuppression were excluded from the trial. In every dose cohort, peripheral blood was drawn for TCR sequencing at baseline, cycle 4 day 1, and cycle 7 day 1. The samples were taken from a phase I, first-in-human, multicenter, open-label dose-escalation trial of ivuxolimab. Adults with locally advanced or metastatic head and neck squamous cell, hepatocellular, melanoma or renal cell carcinoma were enrolled in the trial. Before TCR sequencing, CD4+ T cells and CD8+ T cells from peripheral blood were sorted into separate populations. The research as a whole found: Which antigens the clonally expanded peripheral T cells were specific for was not determined. On average, CD8+ T cells showed more expanded clones than CD4+ T cells after ivuxolimab. In the 0.1-3.0 mg/kg groups, partial responders had among the lowest normalized peripheral clonal expansion, particularly in CD8+ T cells. Low levels of normalized T-cell clonal expansion were also seen in some patients who did not respond. At doses of 0.1 to 3.0 mg/kg, clonal expansion of both CD4+ and CD8+ T cells in blood was seen between baseline and week 6.

Trimming costs V 7 bases and J 5 bases, and their ends lie 8 bases apart. From its cysteine to its phenylalanine, the CDR3 spans 12 amino acids. Solely the CDR3 DNA is kept, with 36 bases framed from the first base. The germline V gene provides CDR1 SGHVS and CDR2 FQNEAQ. Genomic DNA was isolated from the sorted cells so that the TCRbeta CDR3 region could be sequenced. TCRbeta CDR3 regions were sequenced using the immunoSEQ Assay. As stored in TCRdb, this immuneACCESS dataset retains in-frame rearrangements with V and J assigned. A fraction of the clones does not appear; measured against another copy, unresolved V genes explain less than half of the discrepancy, and the remainder lacks a known reason. This sample comprises about 77,000 clones, about nine tenths of them detected only once. 6.2% of the sample belongs to the ten largest clones. Note on this clone: No cognate antigen has been identified for it. No much larger clonotype is one base removed from it; base qualities were not supplied.

The starting material was CD4+ or CD8+ T cells sorted from blood, obtained in a trial of the OX40 agonist ivuxolimab. The rearranged segments are TRBV7-8 and TRBJ2-2, with the D gene not clear enough to name. The clonotype originates from an adult with an advanced solid tumor such as melanoma, head and neck, liver or kidney cancer. The nucleotide sequence reads as follows: TGTGCCAGCACCATAGGTACCGGGGAGCTGTTTTTT. It translates as CASTIGTGELFF.